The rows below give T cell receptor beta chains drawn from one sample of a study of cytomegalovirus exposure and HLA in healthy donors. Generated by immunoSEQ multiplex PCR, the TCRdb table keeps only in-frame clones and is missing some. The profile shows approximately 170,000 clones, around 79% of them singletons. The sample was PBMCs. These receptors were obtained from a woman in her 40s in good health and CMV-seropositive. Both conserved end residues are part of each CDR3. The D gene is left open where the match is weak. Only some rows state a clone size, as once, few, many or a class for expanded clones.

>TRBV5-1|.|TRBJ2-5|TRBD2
CASSLGGGGTETQYF
TGCGCCAGCAGCTTGGGCGGCGGGGGGACAGAGACCCAGTACTTC
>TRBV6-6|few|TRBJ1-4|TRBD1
CASRVQGRNEKLFF
TGTGCCAGCAGGGTACAGGGGCGAAATGAAAAACTGTTTTTT
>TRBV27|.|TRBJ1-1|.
CASTRGVNTEAFF
TGTGCCAGCACCCGGGGAGTGAACACTGAAGCTTTCTTT
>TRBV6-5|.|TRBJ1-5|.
CASSYESNQPQHF
TGTGCCAGCAGTTACGAGAGCAATCAGCCCCAGCATTTT
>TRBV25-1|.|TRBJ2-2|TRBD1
CATAGTGLTGELFF
TGTGCCACCGCCGGGACAGGGCTCACCGGGGAGCTGTTTTTT
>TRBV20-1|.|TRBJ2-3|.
CSPRGGDTQYF
TGCAGTCCGAGGGGGGGAGATACGCAGTATTTT
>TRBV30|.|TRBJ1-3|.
CAWSKAKSSGNTIYF
TGTGCCTGGAGTAAAGCAAAGAGCTCTGGAAACACCATATATTTT
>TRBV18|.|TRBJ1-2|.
CASSPQGQINGYTF
TGTGCCAGCTCACCTCAGGGGCAGATTAATGGCTACACCTTC
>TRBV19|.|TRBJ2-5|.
CASGRAYQETQYF
TGTGCCAGTGGCAGGGCCTACCAAGAGACCCAGTACTTC
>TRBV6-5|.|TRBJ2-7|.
CASSPQGSYEQYF
TGTGCCAGCAGCCCCCAGGGGTCCTACGAGCAGTACTTC